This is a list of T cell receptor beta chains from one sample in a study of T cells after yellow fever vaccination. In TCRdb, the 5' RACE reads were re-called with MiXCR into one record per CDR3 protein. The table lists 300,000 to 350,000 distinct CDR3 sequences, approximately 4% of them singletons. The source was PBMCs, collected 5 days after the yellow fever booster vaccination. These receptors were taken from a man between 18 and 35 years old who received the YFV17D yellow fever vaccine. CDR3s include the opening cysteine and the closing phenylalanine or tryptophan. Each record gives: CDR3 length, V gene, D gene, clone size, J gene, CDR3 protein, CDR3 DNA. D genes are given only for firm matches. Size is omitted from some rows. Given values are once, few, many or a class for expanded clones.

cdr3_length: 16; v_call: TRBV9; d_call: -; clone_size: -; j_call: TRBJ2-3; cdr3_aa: CASSVEWAKGSDTQYF; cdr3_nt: TGTGCCAGCAGCGTAGAGTGGGCCAAAGGTTCTGATACGCAGTATTTT
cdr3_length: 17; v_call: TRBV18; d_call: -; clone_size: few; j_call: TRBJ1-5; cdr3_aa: CASSPPSKGGRNQPQHF; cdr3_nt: TGTGCCAGCTCACCACCCTCTAAGGGGGGTCGCAATCAGCCCCAGCATTTT
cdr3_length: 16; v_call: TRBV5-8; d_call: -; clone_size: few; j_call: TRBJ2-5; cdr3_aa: CASSMLERTLQETQYF; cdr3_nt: TGTGCCAGCAGCATGCTGGAAAGGACGCTTCAAGAGACCCAGTACTTC
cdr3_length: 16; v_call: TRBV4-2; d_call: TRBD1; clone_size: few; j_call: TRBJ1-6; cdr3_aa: CASSPTRTGFYSPLHF; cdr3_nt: TGTGCCAGCAGCCCGACCCGGACAGGGTTTTATTCACCCCTCCACTTT
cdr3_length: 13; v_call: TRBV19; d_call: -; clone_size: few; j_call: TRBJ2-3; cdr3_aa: CASGDMWDDTQYF; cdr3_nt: TGTGCCAGCGGGGACATGTGGGACGATACGCAGTATTTT
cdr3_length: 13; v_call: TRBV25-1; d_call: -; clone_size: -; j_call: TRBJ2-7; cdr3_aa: CASSGAGAYEQYF; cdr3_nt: TGTGCCAGCAGTGGTGCCGGAGCCTACGAGCAGTACTTC
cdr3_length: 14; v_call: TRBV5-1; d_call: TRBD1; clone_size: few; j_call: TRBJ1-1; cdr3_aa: CASRKQGVDAEAFF; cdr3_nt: TGCGCCAGCAGGAAACAGGGGGTCGACGCTGAAGCTTTCTTT
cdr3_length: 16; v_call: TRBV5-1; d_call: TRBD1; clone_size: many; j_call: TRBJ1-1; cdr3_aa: CASSLGRQGFGTEAFF; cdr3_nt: TGCGCCAGCAGCTTGGGACGACAGGGATTCGGCACTGAAGCTTTCTTT
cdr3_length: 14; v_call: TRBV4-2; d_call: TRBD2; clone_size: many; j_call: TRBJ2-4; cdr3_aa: CASSDGGAVNIQYF; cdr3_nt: TGTGCCAGCAGCGACGGGGGGGCGGTGAACATTCAGTACTTC
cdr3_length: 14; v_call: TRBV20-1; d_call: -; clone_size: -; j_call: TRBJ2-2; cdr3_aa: CSARRTPDTGELFF; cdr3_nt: TGCAGTGCTAGGAGGACGCCGGACACCGGGGAGCTGTTTTTT
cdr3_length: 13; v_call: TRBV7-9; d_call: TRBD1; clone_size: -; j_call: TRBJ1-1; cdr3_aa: CATMGQVNTEAFF; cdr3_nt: TGTGCCACTATGGGACAGGTGAACACTGAAGCTTTCTTT
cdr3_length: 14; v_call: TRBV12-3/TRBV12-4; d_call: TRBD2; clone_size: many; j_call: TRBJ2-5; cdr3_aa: CASSFRFGSGGLNF; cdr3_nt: TGTGCCAGCAGTTTTCGTTTTGGTAGCGGGGGTCTAAACTTC
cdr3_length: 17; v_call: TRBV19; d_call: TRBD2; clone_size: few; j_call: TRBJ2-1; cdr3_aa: CASSLRLAGKSYNEQFF; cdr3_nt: TGTGCCAGTAGTCTAAGACTAGCGGGGAAGTCCTACAATGAGCAGTTCTTC
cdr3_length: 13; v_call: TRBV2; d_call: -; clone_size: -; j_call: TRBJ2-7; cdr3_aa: CASVLWLGGEQYF; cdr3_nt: TGTGCCAGCGTGTTGTGGCTCGGGGGCGAGCAGTACTTC
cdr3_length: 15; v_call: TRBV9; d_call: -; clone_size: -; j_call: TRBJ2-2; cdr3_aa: CASSVGGPRGGELFF; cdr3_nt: TGTGCCAGCAGCGTAGGGGGACCAAGGGGCGGGGAGCTGTTTTTT
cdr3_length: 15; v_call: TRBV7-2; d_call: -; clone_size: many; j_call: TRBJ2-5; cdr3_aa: CASSYNTDVQETQYF; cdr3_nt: TGTGCCAGCAGCTACAACACGGACGTACAAGAGACCCAGTACTTC
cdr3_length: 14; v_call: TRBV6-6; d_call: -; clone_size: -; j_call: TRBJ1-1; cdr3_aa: CASREQRTNTEAFF; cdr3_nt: TGTGCCAGCAGGGAACAGCGAACGAACACTGAAGCTTTCTTT
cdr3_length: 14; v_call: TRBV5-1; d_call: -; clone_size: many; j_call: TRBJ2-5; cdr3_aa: CASSLGTDQETQYF; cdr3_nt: TGCGCCAGCAGCCTGGGTACAGACCAAGAGACCCAGTACTTC
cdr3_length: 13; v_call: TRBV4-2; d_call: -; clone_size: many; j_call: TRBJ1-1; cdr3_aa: CASSPGFDTEAFF; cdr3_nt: TGTGCCAGCAGCCCTGGGTTTGACACTGAAGCTTTCTTT
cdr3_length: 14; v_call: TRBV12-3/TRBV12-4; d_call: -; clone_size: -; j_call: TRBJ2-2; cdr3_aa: CASKGGMNTGELFF; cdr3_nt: TGTGCCAGCAAGGGGGGAATGAACACCGGGGAGCTGTTTTTT
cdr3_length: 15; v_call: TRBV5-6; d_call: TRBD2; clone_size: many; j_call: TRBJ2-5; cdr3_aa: CASSLPGLARETQYF; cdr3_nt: TGTGCCAGCAGCTTACCGGGACTAGCGAGAGAGACCCAGTACTTC
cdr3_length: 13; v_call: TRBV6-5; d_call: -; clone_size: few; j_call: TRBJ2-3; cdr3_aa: CASRDSSTDTQYF; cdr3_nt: TGTGCCAGCAGGGACTCCAGCACAGATACGCAGTATTTT
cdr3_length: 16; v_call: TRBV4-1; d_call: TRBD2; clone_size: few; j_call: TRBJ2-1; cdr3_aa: CASSQGPQRGDSEQFF; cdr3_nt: TGCGCCAGCAGCCAAGGTCCGCAGCGGGGGGACAGTGAGCAGTTCTTC
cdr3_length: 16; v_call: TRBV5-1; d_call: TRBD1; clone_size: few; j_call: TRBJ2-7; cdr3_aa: CASSPGLGTVSYEQYF; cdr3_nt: TGCGCCAGCAGCCCGGGCCTCGGGACAGTCTCCTACGAGCAGTACTTC
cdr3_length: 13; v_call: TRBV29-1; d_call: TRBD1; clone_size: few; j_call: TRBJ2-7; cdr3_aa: CSVGTGTTHEQYF; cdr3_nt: TGCAGCGTCGGGACAGGTACAACCCACGAGCAGTACTTC
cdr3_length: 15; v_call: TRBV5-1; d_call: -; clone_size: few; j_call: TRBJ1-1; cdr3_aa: CASSLFPRSNTEAFF; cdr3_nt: TGCGCCAGCAGCTTGTTTCCGCGATCGAACACTGAAGCTTTCTTT
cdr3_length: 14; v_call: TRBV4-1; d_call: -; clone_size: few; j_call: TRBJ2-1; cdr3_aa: CASSQDIGEDEQFF; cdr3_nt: TGCGCCAGCAGCCAAGATATAGGGGAGGATGAGCAGTTCTTC
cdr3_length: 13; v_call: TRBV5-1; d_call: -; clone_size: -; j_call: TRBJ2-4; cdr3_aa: CASSYHSRDIQYF; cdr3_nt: TGCGCCAGCAGCTATCACTCCAGGGACATTCAGTACTTC
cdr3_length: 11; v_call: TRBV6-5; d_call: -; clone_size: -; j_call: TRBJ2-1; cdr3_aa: CASSYRDELFF; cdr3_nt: TGTGCCAGCAGTTACAGGGATGAGCTGTTCTTC
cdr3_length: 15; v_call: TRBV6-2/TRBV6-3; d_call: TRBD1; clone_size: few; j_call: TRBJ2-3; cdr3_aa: CASSQPGQGADTQYF; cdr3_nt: TGTGCCAGCAGCCAACCGGGACAGGGGGCAGATACGCAGTATTTT
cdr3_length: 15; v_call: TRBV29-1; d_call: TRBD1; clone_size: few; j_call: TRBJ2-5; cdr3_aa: CSLTGGELSQETQYF; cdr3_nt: TGCAGTTTGACAGGGGGCGAACTTAGCCAAGAGACCCAGTACTTC
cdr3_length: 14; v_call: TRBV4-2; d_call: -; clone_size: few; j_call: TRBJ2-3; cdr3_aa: CASSRRFSTDTQYF; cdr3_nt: TGTGCCAGCAGCCGCCGTTTTAGCACAGATACGCAGTATTTT
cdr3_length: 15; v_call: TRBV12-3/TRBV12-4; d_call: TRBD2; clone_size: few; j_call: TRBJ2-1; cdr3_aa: CASSLRTSGVLEQFF; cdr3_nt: TGTGCCAGCAGTCTCCGGACTAGCGGGGTTTTAGAGCAGTTCTTC
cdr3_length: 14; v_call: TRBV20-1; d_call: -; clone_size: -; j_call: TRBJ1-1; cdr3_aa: CSAREVGTPTEAFF; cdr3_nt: TGCAGTGCTAGAGAGGTGGGGACGCCCACTGAAGCTTTCTTT
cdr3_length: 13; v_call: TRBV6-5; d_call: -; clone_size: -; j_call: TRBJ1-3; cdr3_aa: CASSYFGGNTIYF; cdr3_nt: TGTGCCAGCAGTTACTTCGGGGGAAACACCATATATTTT
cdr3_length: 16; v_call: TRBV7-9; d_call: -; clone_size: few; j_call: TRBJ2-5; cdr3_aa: CASSSTPGWSRETQYF; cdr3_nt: TGTGCCAGCAGCTCTACTCCGGGTTGGAGCAGGGAGACCCAGTACTTC
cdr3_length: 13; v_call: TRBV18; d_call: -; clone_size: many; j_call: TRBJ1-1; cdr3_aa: CASYGGAGTEAFF; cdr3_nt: TGTGCCAGCTATGGGGGAGCGGGCACTGAAGCTTTCTTT
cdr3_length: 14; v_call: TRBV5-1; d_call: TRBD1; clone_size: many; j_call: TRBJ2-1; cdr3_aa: CASSLDRGIDEQFF; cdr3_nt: TGCGCCAGCAGCCTGGACAGGGGAATCGATGAGCAGTTCTTC
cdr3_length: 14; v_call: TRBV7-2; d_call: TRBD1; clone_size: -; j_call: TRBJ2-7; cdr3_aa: CASRENRGPYEQYF; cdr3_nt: TGTGCCAGCAGAGAGAACAGGGGCCCCTACGAGCAGTACTTC
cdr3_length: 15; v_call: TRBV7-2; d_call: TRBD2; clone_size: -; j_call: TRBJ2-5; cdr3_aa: CASSRLAGESETQYF; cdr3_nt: TGTGCCAGCAGCAGACTAGCGGGGGAGTCGGAGACCCAGTACTTC
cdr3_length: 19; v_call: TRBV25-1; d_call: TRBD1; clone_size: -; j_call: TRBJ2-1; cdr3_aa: CASSEFRAGGALLGNEQFF; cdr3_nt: TGTGCCAGCAGTGAATTCAGGGCAGGGGGCGCCTTATTGGGCAATGAGCAGTTCTTC
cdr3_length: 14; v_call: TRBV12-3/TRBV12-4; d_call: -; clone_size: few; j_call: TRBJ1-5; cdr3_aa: CASSRRGWGQPQHF; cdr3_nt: TGTGCCAGCAGTCGCAGGGGATGGGGCCAGCCCCAGCATTTT